These T cell receptor beta chains were read from a single sample in a study of T-cell memory formation after mild COVID-19. From the 5' RACE reads, TCRdb called clonotypes with MiXCR, one entry per CDR3 protein. This table has around 300,000 distinct CDR3 sequences, roughly 15% appearing once. Source material: PBMCs or a T cell subset sorted from them (not recorded which). These receptors all come from a young man who had mild COVID-19 (a few samples of this study predate the infection). Cell type and time point are not known. CDR3s include the opening cysteine and the closing phenylalanine or tryptophan. D genes are given only for firm matches. Expanded clones get a size class; other rows say once, few or many, or leave the size out.

J gene | D gene | V gene | clone size | CDR3 DNA | CDR3 protein
TRBJ1-5 | - | TRBV4-1 | - | TGCGCCAGCAGCCAGACGGGGGGGTATAGCAATCAGCCCCAGCATTTT | CASSQTGGYSNQPQHF
TRBJ1-5 | - | TRBV15 | - | TGTGCCACCAGCAGAGCCATCTTAAGGACATCCGATCAGCCCCAGCATTTT | CATSRAILRTSDQPQHF
TRBJ1-2 | TRBD1 | TRBV10-3 | - | TGTGCCATCAGCCGGGACAGGGAATGGTATGGCTACACCTTC | CAISRDREWYGYTF
TRBJ2-2 | TRBD2 | TRBV4-2 | few | TGTGCCAGCAGCCAAGACGGGGGGGGCGAATCGGTGGCCGGGGAGCTGTTTTTT | CASSQDGGGESVAGELFF
TRBJ1-5 | TRBD1 | TRBV19 | - | TGTGCCAGTACCAACCAGGGGGGCCGACAGGGGTGGGTCAATCAGCCCCAGCATTTT | CASTNQGGRQGWVNQPQHF
TRBJ2-6 | - | TRBV4-3 | few | TGCGCCAGCAGCCTCCTCGTGCAGTCTGGGGCCAACGTCCTGACTTTC | CASSLLVQSGANVLTF
TRBJ1-1 | TRBD1 | TRBV4-1 | - | TGCGCCAGCAGCCGGATAGGTAAACAGGGGCCGCGATCCCATGAAGCTTTCTTT | CASSRIGKQGPRSHEAFF
TRBJ2-5 | - | TRBV7-6 | few | TGTGCCAGCAGCTTAGCACTATGGGAGACCCAGTACTTC | CASSLALWETQYF
TRBJ2-6 | TRBD1 | TRBV5-1 | - | TGCGCCAGCAGCTCGCGACAGGGCTCTGGGGCCAACGTCCTGACTTTC | CASSSRQGSGANVLTF
TRBJ1-1 | - | TRBV15 | - | TGTGCCACCAGCAGCTGGAAAGATTTGAACACTGAAGCTTTCTTT | CATSSWKDLNTEAFF
TRBJ1-4 | - | TRBV12-3/TRBV12-4 | - | TGTGCCAGCAGTTTTGGTGGACAAGGAGGTGAAAAACTGTTTTTT | CASSFGGQGGEKLFF
TRBJ2-5 | - | TRBV29-1 | few | TGCAGCGTTGAGGGTCAGAATGGAGGGACCCAGTACTTC | CSVEGQNGGTQYF
TRBJ2-5 | - | TRBV12-3/TRBV12-4 | few | TGTGCCAGCACCCCGGGCTTGAGGGAGACCCAGTACTTC | CASTPGLRETQYF
TRBJ1-6 | - | TRBV12-3/TRBV12-4 | many | TGTGCCAGCAGCCGCTCAAATTCACCCCTCCACTTT | CASSRSNSPLHF
TRBJ1-1 | TRBD1 | TRBV29-1 | few | TGCAGCGCTGTTGAGGGGGCTGCCACTGAAGCTTTCTTT | CSAVEGAATEAFF
TRBJ2-5 | - | TRBV5-1 | many | TGCGCCAGCAGCTTGGTGTCAGGAAAAGAGACCCAGTACTTC | CASSLVSGKETQYF
TRBJ2-7 | - | TRBV29-1 | - | TGCAGCGTTGAAGACACGGGTAGCTCTTACGAGCAGTACTTC | CSVEDTGSSYEQYF
TRBJ1-4 | - | TRBV7-2 | - | TGTGCCAGCAAAACAGGGATAACTAATGAAAAACTGTTTTTT | CASKTGITNEKLFF
TRBJ2-2 | - | TRBV7-7 | many | TGTGCCAGCAGCCCTGGGGCAGGACGAACCGGGGAGCTGTTTTTT | CASSPGAGRTGELFF
TRBJ1-1 | - | TRBV20-1 | - | TGCAGTGCTAGTGTGAGTCTGAACACTGAAGCTTTCTTT | CSASVSLNTEAFF
TRBJ2-7 | TRBD1 | TRBV4-2 | few | TGTGCCAGCAGCCAGGGGACAGGGACGGACGAGCAGTACTTC | CASSQGTGTDEQYF
TRBJ2-5 | - | TRBV30 | many | TGTGCCTGGAAGACCGGGGATTCCCTGGGAGAGACCCAGTACTTC | CAWKTGDSLGETQYF
TRBJ2-1 | TRBD1 | TRBV20-1 | few | TGCAGTGCTAGGAGGACAGGAAACTCTCCGCAGTTCTTC | CSARRTGNSPQFF
TRBJ1-6 | - | TRBV4-3 | - | TGCGCCAGCAGCCAAGAGGGGAAGGTGGCTCAACCCCTCCACTTT | CASSQEGKVAQPLHF
TRBJ1-3 | - | TRBV7-2 | - | TGTGCCAGCAGCTTAGTAGCGGAGTCTGGAAACACCATATATTTT | CASSLVAESGNTIYF
TRBJ1-1 | TRBD1 | TRBV6-2/TRBV6-3 | few | TGTGCCACCGGCCGGGACAGAAATGAAGCTTTCTTT | CATGRDRNEAFF
TRBJ1-2 | - | TRBV27 | few | TGTGCCAGCGGGCCAGGGGTGAGCTATGGCTACACCTTC | CASGPGVSYGYTF
TRBJ2-5 | - | TRBV5-1 | many | TGCGCCAGCGCCCGGGGGAGCTCCGAGACCCAGTACTTC | CASARGSSETQYF
TRBJ2-2 | TRBD1 | TRBV7-9 | - | TGTGCCAGCAGTTCCCACCGGACAGGATCGAACACCGGGGAGCTGTTTTTT | CASSSHRTGSNTGELFF
TRBJ2-1 | - | TRBV6-4 | few | TGTGCCAGCAGTGACGTGGGGTTCTACAATGAGCAGTTCTTC | CASSDVGFYNEQFF
TRBJ1-1 | TRBD1 | TRBV18 | - | TGTGCCAGCTCACCACCACAGGGGCGCTTGAACACTGAAGCTTTCTTT | CASSPPQGRLNTEAFF
TRBJ2-5 | TRBD2 | TRBV4-1 | few | TGCGCCAGCAGCCAAGGACTAGCGGGGGGGCCGGTGGAGACCCAGTACTTC | CASSQGLAGGPVETQYF
TRBJ2-7 | - | TRBV7-2 | - | TGTGCCAGCAGCCCCCGAAATGACTACGAGCAGTACTTC | CASSPRNDYEQYF
TRBJ2-5 | - | TRBV7-2 | few | TGTGCCAGCAGCTTAGAAGGGGCTAACCAGTACTTC | CASSLEGANQYF
TRBJ1-6 | TRBD1 | TRBV4-3 | - | TGCGCCAGCAGCCAAGGGGGGACAGGGGTTAATTCACCCCTCCACTTT | CASSQGGTGVNSPLHF
TRBJ1-1 | - | TRBV5-1 | few | TGCGCCAGCAAAAGACAAGGGGACACTGAAGCTTTCTTT | CASKRQGDTEAFF
TRBJ2-1 | TRBD2 | TRBV6-2/TRBV6-3 | few | TGTGCCAGCAAACCGGGGGGAGGCAATGAGCAGTTCTTC | CASKPGGGNEQFF
TRBJ2-1 | TRBD2 | TRBV11-2 | few | TGTGCCAGCAGAAGCGGGGGGGCAATGATTGGTGAGCAGTTCTTC | CASRSGGAMIGEQFF
TRBJ1-6 | TRBD1 | TRBV12-3/TRBV12-4 | - | TGTGCCAGCAGGTATACAGGGGGCTATTCACCCCTCCACTTT | CASRYTGGYSPLHF
TRBJ2-5 | TRBD2 | TRBV7-2 | - | TGTGCCAGCAGCTTAGCGCTGATCGCGGGGGGGCTCGGGACCCAGTACTTC | CASSLALIAGGLGTQYF
TRBJ1-1 | - | TRBV6-5 | few | TGTGCCAGCAGTACCTCCGGGACCGTGACTGAAGCTTTCTTT | CASSTSGTVTEAFF
TRBJ1-2 | - | TRBV6-1 | - | TGTGCCAGCAGTGACTCCGGGACGGTCGGGAATGGCTACACCTTC | CASSDSGTVGNGYTF
TRBJ1-1 | - | TRBV7-2 | - | TGTGCCAGCAGCCTGGCCAACCAGAACACTGAAGCTTTCTTT | CASSLANQNTEAFF
TRBJ2-1 | TRBD1 | TRBV5-1 | few | TGCGCCAGCAGTTGGGACAGTCGAGGGGATGAGCAGTTCTTC | CASSWDSRGDEQFF
TRBJ2-5 | - | TRBV2 | - | TGTGCCAGCAGTGATTCAGGGACCCAGTACTTC | CASSDSGTQYF
TRBJ1-2 | TRBD1 | TRBV6-5 | - | TGTGCCAGCAGTCCCCGACAGGGATACTATGGCTACACCTTC | CASSPRQGYYGYTF